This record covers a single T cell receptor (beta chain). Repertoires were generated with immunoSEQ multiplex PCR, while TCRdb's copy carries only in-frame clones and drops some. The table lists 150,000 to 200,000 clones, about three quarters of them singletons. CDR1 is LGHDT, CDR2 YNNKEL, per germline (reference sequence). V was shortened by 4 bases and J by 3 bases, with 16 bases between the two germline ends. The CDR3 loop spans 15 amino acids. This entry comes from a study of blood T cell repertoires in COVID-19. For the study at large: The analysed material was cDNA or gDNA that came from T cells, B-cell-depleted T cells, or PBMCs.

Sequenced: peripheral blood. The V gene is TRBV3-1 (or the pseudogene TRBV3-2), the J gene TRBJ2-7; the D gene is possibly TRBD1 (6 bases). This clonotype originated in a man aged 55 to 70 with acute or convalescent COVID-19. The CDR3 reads CASSRKIRDNYEQYF. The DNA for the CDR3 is TGTGCCAGCAGCCGAAAGATAAGGGACAACTACGAGCAGTACTTC.